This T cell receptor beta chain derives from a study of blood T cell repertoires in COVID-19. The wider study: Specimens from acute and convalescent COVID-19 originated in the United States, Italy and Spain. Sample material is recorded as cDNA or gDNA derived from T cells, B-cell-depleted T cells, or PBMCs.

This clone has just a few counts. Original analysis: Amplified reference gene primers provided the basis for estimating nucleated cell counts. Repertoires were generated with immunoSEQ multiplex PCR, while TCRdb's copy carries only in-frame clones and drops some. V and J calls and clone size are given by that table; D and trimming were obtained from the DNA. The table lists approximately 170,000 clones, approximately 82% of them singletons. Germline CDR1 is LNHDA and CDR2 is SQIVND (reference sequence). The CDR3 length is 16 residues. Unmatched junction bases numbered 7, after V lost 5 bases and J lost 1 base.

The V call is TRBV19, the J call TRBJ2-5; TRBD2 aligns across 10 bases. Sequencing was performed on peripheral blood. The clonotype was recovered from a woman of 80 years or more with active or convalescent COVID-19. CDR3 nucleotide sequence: TGTGCCAGTAGTCACCGGACTAGCGGTATCCAAGAGACCCAGTACTTC. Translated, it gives CASSHRTSGIQETQYF.